The T cell receptor beta chain described here comes from a study of cytomegalovirus exposure and HLA in healthy donors. Study-level points and caveats: It was assumed in the presence/absence analyses that sequencing depth was roughly uniform across donors.

In germline, CDR1 is SGDLS, CDR2 YYNGEE. CDR3 length: 14 amino acids. PCR employed 60 Vbeta and 13 Jbeta primers. Assay: immunoSEQ multiplex PCR; the TCRdb copy retains only in-frame clones and omits some. Among 100,000 to 150,000 clones listed, under 75% were seen once. In the case of this clone: What it binds is not known. One end of the junction does not line up with germline, which may come from a read error.

The sample comprised PBMCs. The TCR originated in a woman aged 40 to 50 in good health and CMV-seronegative. V usage is TRBV9 and J usage is TRBJ1-1; the match to TRBD1 covers 8 bases. DNA for the CDR3: TGTGCCGGCAGCGTGGGACAGGAGAACACTGAAGCTTTCTTT. Its protein product is CAGSVGQENTEAFF. Complete variable domain (other parts from reference TRBV9 and TRBJ1-1): DSGVTQTPKHLITATGQRVTLRCSPRSGDLSVYWYQQSLDQGLQFLIQYYNGEERAKGNILERFSAQQFPDLHSELNLSSLELGDSALYFCAGSVGQENTEAFFGQGTRLTVV.